These 5 T cell receptor beta chains originate from one sample sequenced in a study of blood T cell repertoires in COVID-19. Data came from immunoSEQ multiplex PCR; TCRdb stores just in-frame clones and leaves some out. The sample includes under 350,000 clones, about 85% of them seen just once. Sequenced: peripheral blood. These receptors were collected from a human donor in a cohort sampled during active COVID-19.

The genes are TRBV28 and TRBJ1-6; D gene unclear. Trimming stripped 3 bases from V and 5 bases from J, with 5 bases between. Germline CDR1 is MDHEN and CDR2 is SYDVKM. There are 13 residues in the CDR3. The CDR3 loop reads CASSFEHNSPLHF. The CDR3 bases are TGTGCCAGCAGTTTCGAGCATAATTCACCCCTCCACTTT. Complete variable domain (other parts from reference TRBV28 and TRBJ1-6): DVKVTQSSRYLVKRTGEKVFLECVQDMDHENMFWYRQDPGLGLRLIYFSYDVKMKEKGDIPEGYSVSREKKERFSLILESASTNQTSMYLCASSFEHNSPLHFGNGTRLTVT.

This clone was seen a single time. The chain has TRBV10-1 and TRBJ2-7, with D possibly matching TRBD2 (7 bases). Trimming took off 6 bases at V and 1 base at J, with 13 bases between the two ends. The CDR3 is 14 amino acids. Germline V gene sequence: CDR1 WNHNN, CDR2 SYGVQD (reference sequence). Here the CDR3 reads CASRGGATSYEQYF. Written as DNA, the CDR3 is TGCGCCAGCAGGGGGGGGGCTACTTCCTACGAGCAGTACTTC.

This clone appeared many times. The chain uses TRBV30 and TRBJ1-1; D remains ambiguous. The CDR3 spans 12 residues. Germline V CDR1 and CDR2: GTSNPN, SVGIG (reference sequence). The V end lost 5 bases, the J end lost 3 bases, and 10 bases lay between the germline ends. CDR3 region: CAWGRRDTEAFF. DNA of the CDR3: TGTGCCTGGGGACGTCGGGACACTGAAGCTTTCTTT.

The chain carries TRBV29-1 and TRBJ2-5, with D possibly TRBD2 on 7 matching bases. The CDR3 is 17 amino acids. Trimming pared 2 bases from V and 2 bases from J, leaving 21 bases between. CDR1 is SQVTM, CDR2 ANQGSEA, per germline. The CDR3 DNA sequence: TGCAGCGTTGAAATGGGGGGGGGAACAGGGCTTCAAGAGACCCAGTACTTC. Translation: CSVEMGGGTGLQETQYF.

J is TRBJ2-1 and V is TRBV11-2; tentatively, D is TRBD2 (6 bases). CDR1 is SGHAT and CDR2 is FQNNGV in the germline V gene. The CDR3 runs to 15 residues. V dropped 2 bases and J dropped 6 bases, with 14 bases sitting between them. The CDR3 region is CASSLRRLEGNEQFF. The CDR3 DNA reads as TGTGCCAGCAGCTTAAGAAGACTAGAAGGCAATGAGCAGTTCTTC.